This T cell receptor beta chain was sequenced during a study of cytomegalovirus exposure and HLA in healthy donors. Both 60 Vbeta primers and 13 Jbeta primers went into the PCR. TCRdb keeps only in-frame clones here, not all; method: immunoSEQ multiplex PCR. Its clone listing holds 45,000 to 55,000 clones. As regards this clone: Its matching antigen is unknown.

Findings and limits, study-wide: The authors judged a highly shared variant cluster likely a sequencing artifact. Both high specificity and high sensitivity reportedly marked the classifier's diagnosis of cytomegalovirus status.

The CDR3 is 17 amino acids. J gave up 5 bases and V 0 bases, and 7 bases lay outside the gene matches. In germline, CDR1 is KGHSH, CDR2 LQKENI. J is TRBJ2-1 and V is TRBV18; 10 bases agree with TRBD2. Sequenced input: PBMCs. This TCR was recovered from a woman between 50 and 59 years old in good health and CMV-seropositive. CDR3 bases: TGTGCCAGCTCACCACCGGTTAGCGGGGGGACCAACAATGAGCAGTTCTTC. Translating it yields CASSPPVSGGTNNEQFF.